This T cell receptor (beta chain) was obtained from a study of T cells after yellow fever vaccination (dated by TCRdb to between 2018 and 2021). Regarding the complete study: The SMART-Seq v4 Ultra Low Input RNA kit was used to prepare libraries from fractions with low cell numbers. To follow T-cell clones before and after both primary and booster YFV17D yellow fever vaccination, bulk TCR alpha and beta repertoires underwent longitudinal sequencing. The cohort comprised two healthy male donors, one aged 18 to 29 and one aged 30 to 40 years. Blood was collected at multiple timepoints before and after primary and secondary immunization, and bulk PBMC replicates and cell subsets were isolated.

V gives up 5 bases and J gives up 0 bases, and the segment between their germline ends measures 11 bases. The germline V gene provides CDR1 MRHNA and CDR2 SNTAGT. The CDR3 runs 14 amino acids, cysteine and phenylalanine included. The sequence is cut down to CDR3 DNA, 42 bases in frame from base 1. The intended sense of this specimen's treatment or condition label: live attenuated yellow fever vaccine strain. Two biological replicates of bulk PBMCs were collected at each blood-draw timepoint. PBMCs were isolated from peripheral blood using a standard Ficoll-Paque protocol. TriZol was used to extract RNA from bulk PBMCs, from CD4 and CD8 fractions, and from dextramer-positive and dextramer-negative fractions. What the study reported, not specific to this receptor: Because abundant contaminating clonotypes from the bulk population could be contained in FACS-sorted repertoires, computational filtering was required. A small fraction of clonotypes appeared in both the CD4 and CD8 compartments, likely as a result of convergent recombination. The secondary T-cell response was weaker than the primary response but faster, peaking on day 5 instead of day 15. Only a couple of donors were included in the study, so the extent to which the findings can be generalized is limited. After the booster, most clones that had expanded after primary vaccination were detected again (over 95% of CD4 and around 88% of CD8), suggesting broad maintenance of memory.

Sequencer: Illumina NovaSeq 6000. Synthesis of TCR cDNA relied on 5'RACE template switching, a step that introduced a universal primer site along with unique molecular identifiers. Priming of cDNA synthesis was performed from both the TCR alpha and TCR beta constant segments. Two PCR steps were used to amplify libraries, with sample barcodes and sequencing adapters being added in the second step. Sequencing of libraries was done on Illumina HiSeq 2500 (2x100 bp) or NovaSeq (2x150 bp). The study's own analysis went as follows. Reads were demultiplexed and collapsed into UMI consensus sequences with MIGEC, and V(D)J alignment was performed with MiXCR. Vaccine-responding clonotypes were identified with edgeR using replicate PBMC samples, with FDR below 0.01 and a log2 fold change above 5 up to day 15 being required. Each bulk clonotype was labeled CD4 or CD8 based on which sequenced repertoire, CD4 or CD8, contained the clonotype at higher abundance. Through fastp at Q25 and MiXCR, TCRdb rebuilt clones from the public reads, retaining in-frame beta chains. Entries that share a CDR3 protein sequence are merged under the most common genes and DNA. None of the V and J calls come from the authors' own analysis; TCRdb made them. This sample comprises hundreds of thousands of distinct CDR3 sequences, about 19% of them detected only once. Over 15% of the sample is held by the ten biggest clonotypes.

This clonotype was seen repeatedly, ten times or more. Its antigen specificity is not known. Base-call qualities are not available, and no considerably larger clone is one nucleotide away. Recombination connected TRBV6-4 to TRBJ2-7, with a weak D call of TRBD1 (6 bases match). The sample was PBMCs, taken before the yellow fever booster vaccination. The source of this sequence is a man in his late teens or twenties who received the YFV17D yellow fever vaccine. CDR3 protein: CASSPDRSSYEQYF. DNA sequence: TGTGCCAGCAGTCCTGACAGGAGCTCCTACGAGCAGTACTTC.